This TCR beta chain was documented in a study of cytomegalovirus exposure and HLA in healthy donors. The study's findings and limits: Later analysis indicated greater clonal expansion among HLA-associated TCR beta chains than among equally common other chains.

Vbeta (60) and Jbeta (13) primers were used in the PCR. Sequenced by immunoSEQ multiplex PCR; TCRdb stores in-frame clones only, minus some. The sample has around 110,000 clones; roughly 70% are singletons. This clone was counted a few times. Antigen unknown. The CDR3 totals 16 residues. Germline V gene data show CDR1 as SGHTA and CDR2 as FQGNSA. Trimming stripped 3 bases from V and 7 bases from J, with 16 bases between. The sample comprised PBMCs. This chain joins TRBV7-2 and TRBJ1-6, with D possibly matching TRBD1 (6 bases). The TCR was taken from a woman aged 18-29 years in good health and CMV-seronegative. The DNA of the CDR3 is TGTGCCAGCAGCTTCACGTCAGGGACACCAAATTCACCCCTCCACTTT. Translated: CASSFTSGTPNSPLHF.